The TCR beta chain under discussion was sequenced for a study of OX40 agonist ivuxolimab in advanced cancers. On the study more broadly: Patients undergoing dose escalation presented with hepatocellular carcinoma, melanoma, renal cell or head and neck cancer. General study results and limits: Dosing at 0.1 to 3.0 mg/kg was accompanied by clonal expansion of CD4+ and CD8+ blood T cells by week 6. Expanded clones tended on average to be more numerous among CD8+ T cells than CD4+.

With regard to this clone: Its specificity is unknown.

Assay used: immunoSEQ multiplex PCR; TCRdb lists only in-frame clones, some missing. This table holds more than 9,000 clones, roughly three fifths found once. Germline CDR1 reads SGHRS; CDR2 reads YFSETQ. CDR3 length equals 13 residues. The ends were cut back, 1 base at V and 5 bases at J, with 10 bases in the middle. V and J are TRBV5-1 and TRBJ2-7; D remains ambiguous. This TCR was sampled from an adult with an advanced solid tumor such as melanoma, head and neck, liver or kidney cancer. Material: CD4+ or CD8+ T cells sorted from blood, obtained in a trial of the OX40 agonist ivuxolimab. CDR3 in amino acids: CASSLTVQDEQYF. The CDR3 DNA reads TGCGCCAGCAGCTTGACGGTTCAAGACGAGCAGTACTTC.